These 28 T cell receptor beta chains were sequenced from one sample in a study of beta chain features in type 1 diabetes. TCRB transcripts that were expressed got sequenced, as all of the isolated RNA had been reverse transcribed. The repertoire was sequenced with immunoSEQ multiplex PCR; TCRdb's copy has only in-frame clones and lacks some. The top ten hold 0.02% to 0.025% of the sample, which has fewer than 900,000 clones, 15% to 20% seen once. The sequenced sample was naive CD4+ T cells from blood. All receptors derive from a woman under 30 in good health.

This clone was seen a few times. The sample contains more than one DNA sequence encoding this CDR3. Written as DNA, the CDR3 is TGTGCCAGCAGCCAGGGGAGGAACACTGAAGCTTTCTTT. It encodes CASSQGRNTEAFF. The V and J genes are TRBV14 and TRBJ1-1; D gene uncertain. The CDR3 length is 13 residues. Germline CDR1 SGHDN, CDR2 FVKESK. V was trimmed by 3 bases and J by 1 base, leaving 6 bases between them.

This chain uses TRBV19 with TRBJ2-1, with 8 bases that match TRBD2. Trimming removed 1 base from V and 4 bases from J; junction bases left unmatched: 12. There are 18 residues in the CDR3. Germline V gene sequence: CDR1 LNHDA, CDR2 SQIVND (reference sequence). CDR3 bases: TGTGCCAGTAGTATAGCCAGCGGGAGTTCGCTGGGGTACAATGAGCAGTTCTTC. It translates to CASSIASGSSLGYNEQFF.

This clone was found a few times. V is TRBV12-5 and J is TRBJ2-5; D is uncertain. Germline loops: CDR1 LGHNT, CDR2 FRNRAP. The V and J ends lost 1 base and 5 bases respectively, with 8 bases between them. CDR3 length equals 13 residues. DNA for the CDR3: TGTGCTAGTGGTTTGGGTTTAGGCGAGACCCAGTACTTC. Amino acid sequence: CASGLGLGETQYF.

The chain uses TRBV7-8 and TRBJ2-1; D may be TRBD1 or TRBD2 (5 bases each). V was shortened by 8 bases and J by 7 bases, with 24 bases between the two germline ends. The CDR3 loop spans 16 amino acids. CDR1 is SGHVS and CDR2 is FQNEAQ in the germline V gene. Here the CDR3 reads CASRMSARRGTNEQFF. The CDR3, as DNA: TGTGCCAGCCGAATGAGTGCCCGCCGTGGGACGAATGAGCAGTTCTTC.

This clone was detected only a few times. The chain employs TRBV7-2 and TRBJ2-7; D is possibly TRBD1 (6 bases). Germline assignment: CDR1 SGHTA and CDR2 FQGNSA. The V end lost 3 bases, the J end lost 4 bases, and 25 bases lay between the germline ends. The CDR3 sequence is 18 residues long. In nucleotides, the CDR3 is TGTGCCAGCAGCTTTCAACGCCCAAACAGGGTGGAGGTTTACGAGCAGTACTTC. It is translated as CASSFQRPNRVEVYEQYF.

This clone has a handful of counts. The chain combines TRBV18 with TRBJ1-1; D perhaps matches TRBD1 (6 bases). The CDR3 is made up of 16 amino acids. Germline values: CDR1 KGHSH, CDR2 LQKENI. V lost 0 bases and J lost 0, with 11 bases in between. The CDR3 DNA reads as TGTGCCAGCTCACCACCGAATACAGGGTTGAACACTGAAGCTTTCTTT. It encodes CASSPPNTGLNTEAFF.

This clone showed up just a few times. The chain is built from TRBV7-3 and TRBJ1-1; D possibly corresponds to TRBD1 (6 bases). V lost 5 bases, J lost 4 bases, and 14 bases lay in between. CDR3 length: 14 residues. The germline V gene encodes CDR1 SGHTA and CDR2 FQGTGA. The CDR3 spells CASSPGGLLTEAFF. The CDR3 coding sequence is TGTGCCAGCAGCCCTGGGGGGCTTCTCACTGAAGCTTTCTTT.

A few counts support this clone. The chain combines TRBV7-2 with TRBJ2-7; D is ambiguous. This CDR3 contains 15 residues. Between the trimmed V and J ends, which lost 1 base and 2 bases, there was a span of 12 bases. In germline, CDR1 is SGHTA, CDR2 FQGNSA. This CDR3 is CASSLVAGPTYEQYF. In nucleotides, the CDR3 is TGTGCCAGCAGCTTAGTCGCAGGACCTACCTACGAGCAGTACTTC.

This clone was counted a few times. Other nucleotide sequences from this sample produce the same CDR3. The chain uses TRBV7-2 and TRBJ2-1; 10 bases are shared with TRBD2. The CDR3 is 15 residues long. CDR1 SGHTA and CDR2 FQGNSA come from the germline V gene. Unmatched junction bases numbered 6, after V lost 1 base and J lost 9 bases. The CDR3 here is CASSLGLAGVGEQFF. The CDR3 DNA reads as TGTGCCAGCAGCTTAGGTCTAGCGGGAGTCGGTGAGCAGTTCTTC.

The rearrangement links TRBV4-3 to TRBJ2-5; the D is unclear. Germline values: CDR1 LGHNA, CDR2 YSLEER. CDR3 length equals 13 residues. V shed 0 bases and J shed 10 bases, with 12 bases lying between them. The CDR3 nucleotides read TGCGCCAGCAGCCAAGATCTTCGAACCGACCAGTACTTC. Translated: CASSQDLRTDQYF.

The table lists this clone with a few counts. J is TRBJ2-1 and V is TRBV7-9; 13 nucleotides align to TRBD2. J gave up 5 bases and V 5 bases, and 9 bases lay outside the gene matches. Per the germline V gene, CDR1 is SEHNR and CDR2 is FQNEAQ (reference sequence). This CDR3 spans 17 amino acids. This CDR3 reads CASSIRVGLAGDNEQFF. The CDR3 DNA reads as TGTGCCAGCAGCATAAGGGTTGGACTAGCGGGAGACAATGAGCAGTTCTTC.

This clone was seen a handful of times. This chain uses TRBV9 with TRBJ1-2, with D possibly matching TRBD1 (5 bases). V gave up 3 bases and J gave up 1 base, with 16 bases separating them. The CDR3 consists of 16 residues. Germline V lookup: CDR1 SGDLS, CDR2 YYNGEE. CDR3 sequence (DNA): TGTGCCAGCAGCGGAGGGCCTCTGGGGCATAACTATGGCTACACCTTC. It encodes CASSGGPLGHNYGYTF.

This clone was observed a few times. This chain joins TRBV2 and TRBJ2-5; D remains ambiguous. Per the germline V gene, CDR1 is SNHLY and CDR2 is FYNNEI. Trimming took 6 bases from V and 3 from J, leaving 11 bases between them. CDR3 length: 13 residues. The CDR3 protein is CASRRGIKETQYF. The CDR3 DNA sequence: TGTGCCAGCAGGCGCGGAATAAAAGAGACCCAGTACTTC.

This chain joins TRBV7-3 and TRBJ2-1, with TRBD2 matching over 11 bases. The CDR3 is made up of 17 amino acids. Germline lookup yields CDR1 SGHTA and CDR2 FQGTGA. V was pared by 0 bases and J by 8 bases, with 9 bases of the junction left unmatched. The CDR3 DNA reads as TGTGCCAGCAGCTTAACCCCCACTAGCGGGAGTATGGATGAGCAGTTCTTC. It is translated as CASSLTPTSGSMDEQFF.

This clone was recorded a few times. The chain combines TRBV6-8 with TRBJ2-2; D may match TRBD1 or TRBD2 (6 bases each). The CDR3 spans 14 residues. V shed 6 bases and J shed 4 bases, with 12 bases lying between them. Germline CDR1 and CDR2: MNHGY and SAAAGT. This chain's CDR3 is CASSPSGATGELFF. For the CDR3, the DNA is TGTGCCAGCAGCCCCTCGGGGGCCACCGGGGAGCTGTTTTTT.

The chain uses TRBV29-1 and TRBJ2-1, with D possibly being TRBD1 (6 bases). Trimming took 3 bases from V and 6 from J, leaving 15 bases between them. Per germline, CDR1 SQVTM and CDR2 ANQGSEA. This CDR3 contains 14 residues. In DNA form, the CDR3 reads TGCAGCGTTGACTCAGGGGTGTTTGGCAATGAGCAGTTCTTC. Translating it yields CSVDSGVFGNEQFF.

The rearrangement joins TRBV28 to TRBJ2-3; D call uncertain. The CDR3 loop spans 15 amino acids. The germline CDR1 and CDR2 sequences are MDHEN and SYDVKM. V was clipped by 7 bases and J by 0 bases, with 14 bases between them. The CDR3 protein is CASNSVRRSTDTQYF. The DNA for the CDR3 is TGTGCCAGCAATTCTGTGCGGAGAAGCACAGATACGCAGTATTTT.

The chain combines TRBV29-1 with TRBJ2-1; the match to TRBD2 covers 10 bases. CDR3 length equals 17 residues. Germline lookup yields CDR1 SQVTM and CDR2 ANQGSEA. Trimming took 0 bases from V and 11 from J; bases not matched to a gene: 16. CDR3 residues: CSVEDPPSSGSLRKQFF. The CDR3 coding sequence is TGCAGCGTTGAAGACCCTCCTTCTAGCGGGAGCCTCAGGAAGCAGTTCTTC.

This clone was picked up a small number of times. The chain is built from TRBV18 and TRBJ2-2, with a tentative D call TRBD1 (6 bases). The CDR3 runs to 14 residues. Trimming pared 0 bases from V and 13 bases from J, leaving 15 bases between. CDR1 and CDR2 (germline): KGHSH, LQKENI. In DNA, the CDR3 is TGTGCCAGCTCACCACCGTGGGACACATGGCGGCTGTTTTTT. Its protein is CASSPPWDTWRLFF.

This rearrangement joins TRBV5-1 to TRBJ2-5; D may be TRBD2 (6 bases). The CDR3 has 15 residues. The ends were cut back, 4 bases at V and 2 bases at J, with 15 bases in the middle. Looked up from germline, CDR1 is SGHRS and CDR2 is YFSETQ. In DNA form, the CDR3 reads TGCGCCAGCAGCCTCATGGCGGGACTTCAAGAGACCCAGTACTTC. This translates into CASSLMAGLQETQYF. Using reference TRBV5-1 and TRBJ2-5 for the parts outside the CDR3, the full variable domain is KAGVTQTPRYLIKTRGQQVTLSCSPISGHRSVSWYQQTPGQGLQFLFEYFSETQRNKGNFPGRFSGRQFSNSRSEMNVSTLELGDSALYLCASSLMAGLQETQYFGPGTRLLVL.

This clone was counted a few times. Additional DNA sequences in this sample encode the identical CDR3. The V call is TRBV18, the J call TRBJ2-7; 7 bases match TRBD2. The CDR3 has 14 residues. The junction had 2 bases not matched to a gene; V was cut back by 1 base and J by 2 bases. Germline V CDR1 and CDR2: KGHSH, LQKENI. The CDR3 sequence is CASSPRSGAYEQYF. The CDR3 DNA follows: TGTGCCAGCTCACCACGAAGCGGGGCCTACGAGCAGTACTTC.

The chain is built from TRBV4-2 and TRBJ2-3, with 13 bases that match TRBD2. Germline V gene lookup returns CDR1 LGHNA and CDR2 YNFKEQ. V lost 0 bases, J lost 4 bases, and 7 bases stayed unmatched. The CDR3 consists of 18 residues. The CDR3 loop is CASSQERTSGSSADTQYF. The CDR3 DNA reads as TGTGCCAGCAGCCAAGAAAGGACTAGCGGGAGTTCGGCAGATACGCAGTATTTT.

This clone was found once. The genes are TRBV5-6 and TRBJ1-2; 7 nucleotides match TRBD1. The CDR3 consists of 15 residues. V trimming: 4 bases; J trimming: 7 bases; junction bases outside the gene matches: 13. In germline, CDR1 is SGHDT, CDR2 YYEEEE. As DNA, the CDR3 is TGTGCCAGCAGCGTAGTCCCCGGACAGGTCGGTGGCTACACCTTC. The encoded protein is CASSVVPGQVGGYTF. Looking up the rest from reference TRBV5-6 and TRBJ1-2 gives the full variable domain: DAGVTQSPTHLIKTRGQQVTLRCSPKSGHDTVSWYQQALGQGPQFIFQYYEEEERQRGNFPDRFSGHQFPNYSSELNVNALLLGDSALYLCASSVVPGQVGGYTFGSGTRLTVV.

This clone has only a few counts. The CDR3 bases are TGCGCCAGCAGCTTGGGAGCGGGAGGATCCTACGAGCAGTACTTC. This encodes CASSLGAGGSYEQYF. The V gene is TRBV5-1, the J gene TRBJ2-7, with 9 bases that match TRBD2. The CDR3 runs 15 residues. Trimming cost V 0 bases and J 1 base; bases outside gene matches: 2. In germline, CDR1 is SGHRS, CDR2 YFSETQ.

This clone was seen only a few times. The chain uses TRBV6-6 and TRBJ2-3; 10 bases are shared with TRBD2. The germline V gene has CDR1 MNHNY and CDR2 SVGAGI (reference sequence). Trimming removed 8 bases from V and 5 bases from J; junction bases left unmatched: 1. The length of the CDR3 is 12 residues. Here the CDR3 DNA reads TGTGCCAGCGAGCGGGAGGGAGATACGCAGTATTTT. Translated: CASEREGDTQYF.

This clone occurred a few times. The chain uses TRBV28 and TRBJ2-7; D gene unclear. Deletions cut 5 bases from V and 3 bases from J, with 11 bases between. The CDR3 totals 13 residues. The germline V gene encodes CDR1 MDHEN and CDR2 SYDVKM. The chain's CDR3 is CASSKRIDYEQYF. The CDR3 region has the DNA TGTGCCAGCAGTAAACGGATAGACTACGAGCAGTACTTC.

CDR3 sequence reads: CASSQEVGGFYSGNTIYF. In DNA, the CDR3 is TGTGCCAGCAGCCAAGAGGTCGGGGGATTCTACTCTGGAAACACCATATATTTT. The J gene is TRBJ1-3, the V gene TRBV4-2, with D perhaps TRBD1 (5 bases). CDR1 and CDR2 (germline): LGHNA, YNFKEQ. V was trimmed by 0 bases and J by 0 bases, leaving 15 bases between them. CDR3 length: 18 amino acids.

This clone was counted a few times. The chain recombines TRBV27 with TRBJ2-2; 8 bases match TRBD1. CDR1 is MNHEY and CDR2 is SMNVEV in the germline V gene (reference sequence). J gave up 7 bases and V 5 bases, and 9 bases lay outside the gene matches. The CDR3 covers 15 residues. CDR3 region: CASSPRQGWYGELFF. CDR3 nucleotide sequence: TGTGCCAGCAGTCCACGACAGGGGTGGTACGGGGAGCTGTTTTTT.